What follows is one T cell receptor beta chain and its context. The antigen remains unidentified. Here immunoSEQ multiplex PCR was the method, and the copy in TCRdb shows in-frame clones only, minus some. The sample shows around 130,000 clones, nearly 95% of them seen only once. The data originate from a study of CD4+ T cells in melanoma. Regarding the study as a whole: CD8+ T cell, macrophage and B cell function reportedly correlated with neoantigen-specific CD4+ T cells.

The germline V gene has CDR1 SGHTS and CDR2 YDEGEE. Deletions cut 4 bases from V and 4 bases from J, with 12 bases between. The CDR3 spans 14 residues. The clonotype was recovered from a human donor with melanoma. This sequence joins TRBV5-8 and TRBJ1-5, with a possible D match to TRBD1 (6 bases). The CDR3, as DNA: TGTGCCAGCAGCCCAGGGACACCGAATCAGCCCCAGCATTTT. Protein sequence: CASSPGTPNQPQHF.